Shown below are 17 T cell receptor beta chains from a single sample sequenced in a study of OX40 agonist ivuxolimab in advanced cancers. Generated by immunoSEQ multiplex PCR, the TCRdb table keeps only in-frame clones and is missing some. The sample has tens of thousands of clones, about 80% seen once. The sequenced sample was CD4+ or CD8+ T cells sorted from blood, obtained in a trial of the OX40 agonist ivuxolimab. Receptors originate from an adult with an advanced solid tumor such as melanoma, head and neck, liver or kidney cancer.

A single count supports this clone. The chain carries TRBV14 and TRBJ2-7; D is perhaps TRBD1 or TRBD2 (5 bases each). The V and J ends lost 4 bases and 0 bases respectively, with 10 bases between them. Looked up from germline, CDR1 is SGHDN and CDR2 is FVKESK. The CDR3 extends over 14 amino acids. The CDR3, as DNA: TGTGCCAGCAGCCCCCCGGGGCGCTCCTACGAGCAGTACTTC. It is translated as CASSPPGRSYEQYF.

This rearrangement joins TRBV27 to TRBJ2-1; 9 bases map to TRBD1. V lost 3 bases and J lost 9; bases outside the gene matches: 3. The CDR3 sequence is 13 residues long. Germline CDR1 MNHEY, CDR2 SMNVEV (reference sequence). The CDR3 sequence: CASSFTGGSEQFF. CDR3 nucleotide sequence: TGTGCCAGCAGTTTTACAGGGGGCAGTGAGCAGTTCTTC.

The CDR3 DNA is TGTGCCAGCAGCTTGTCGCCTGTAGAGGACTATGGCTACACCTTC. Translating gives CASSLSPVEDYGYTF. V is TRBV7-2 and J is TRBJ1-2; D is unresolved. Germline assignment: CDR1 SGHTA and CDR2 FQGNSA. V lost 3 bases, J lost 3 bases, and 14 bases lay in between. This CDR3 comprises 15 residues.

The CDR3 nucleotides read TGTGCCAGCAGCCTCCTACAGGGAAATACGCAGTATTTT. It is translated as CASSLLQGNTQYF. V usage is TRBV7-2 and J usage is TRBJ2-3, with a possible D match to TRBD1 (6 bases). Trimming shortened V by 5 bases and J by 7 bases, and 13 bases separated the two germline ends. Looked up from germline, CDR1 is SGHTA and CDR2 is FQGNSA. The CDR3 has 13 amino acids.

The V and J genes are TRBV7-2 and TRBJ2-7; a possible D gene is TRBD1 (5 bases). Germline CDR1 and CDR2: SGHTA and FQGNSA. The CDR3 has 13 amino acids. Trimming stripped 5 bases from V and 4 bases from J, with 12 bases between. CDR3 amino acids: CASSPPQAYEQYF. The CDR3 DNA reads as TGTGCCAGCAGCCCGCCACAGGCATACGAGCAGTACTTC.

The chain uses TRBV11-1 and TRBJ2-7; 8 bases fit TRBD1. CDR1 is SGHAT, CDR2 FQDESV, per germline (reference sequence). V lost 3 bases and J lost 5; bases outside the gene matches: 0. This CDR3 is 12 amino acids long. The CDR3, as DNA: TGTGCCAGCAGCTTGACAGGGGACGAGCAGTACTTC. Protein product: CASSLTGDEQYF. Full variable domain (remainder filled in from reference TRBV11-1 and TRBJ2-7): EAEVAQSPRYKITEKSQAVAFWCDPISGHATLYWYRQILGQGPELLVQFQDESVVDDSQLPKDRFSAERLKGVDSTLKIQPAELGDSAMYLCASSLTGDEQYFGPGTRLTVT.

This clone was observed a single time. V is TRBV5-4 and J is TRBJ2-6; D gene ambiguous. The V gene lost 3 bases and the J gene lost 0 bases, with 7 bases spanning the gap. The germline CDR1 and CDR2 sequences are SGHNT and YYREEE (reference sequence). This CDR3 is built from 15 residues. The CDR3 nucleotides are TGTGCCAGCAGCTCGCCCACCTCTGGGGCCAACGTCCTGACTTTC. Its protein is CASSSPTSGANVLTF.

The genes are TRBV18 and TRBJ2-3; D gene uncertain. V lost 3 bases, J lost 3 bases, and 10 bases lay in between. The length of the CDR3 is 14 residues. From germline, CDR1 is KGHSH and CDR2 LQKENI. The CDR3 sequence is CASSPSAGTDTQYF. CDR3 in DNA: TGTGCCAGCTCACCGTCCGCAGGTACAGATACGCAGTATTTT.

This rearrangement joins TRBV5-1 to TRBJ1-3; D gene unclear. Trimming removed 0 bases from V and 4 bases from J, with 14 bases in between. The germline V gene encodes CDR1 SGHRS and CDR2 YFSETQ. The CDR3 has 16 amino acids. The CDR3 sequence is CASSLGPPGPGNTIYF. Written as DNA, the CDR3 is TGCGCCAGCAGCTTGGGCCCGCCCGGGCCGGGAAACACCATATATTTT.

The chain has TRBV28 and TRBJ2-3, with D maybe TRBD2 (7 bases). The V and J ends lost 6 bases and 2 bases respectively, with 33 bases between them. The CDR3 has 21 amino acids. Germline assignment: CDR1 MDHEN and CDR2 SYDVKM. The CDR3 region is CASSSLWSGTKNKLLTDTQYF. CDR3 DNA sequence: TGTGCCAGCAGCTCCCTTTGGAGCGGGACAAAAAACAAACTTCTCACAGATACGCAGTATTTT.

The rearrangement links TRBV28 to TRBJ2-1; D is possibly TRBD1 (6 bases). Germline assignment: CDR1 MDHEN and CDR2 SYDVKM. CDR3 length: 14 residues. V lost 10 bases to trimming and J lost 5 bases, with 18 bases between them. DNA of the CDR3: TGTGCCACCTCTGGAAGGGGGAGAGACAATGAGCAGTTCTTC. Its translation: CATSGRGRDNEQFF.

The chain has TRBV4-3 and TRBJ2-1, with a tentative D call TRBD2 (6 bases). V lost 6 bases, J lost 0 bases, and 15 bases lay in between. The CDR3 is 16 residues long. Per the germline V gene, CDR1 is LGHNA and CDR2 is YSLEER. The DNA for the CDR3 is TGCGCCAGCAGTCCAATAGCGGCTTCCTCCTACAATGAGCAGTTCTTC. Protein: CASSPIAASSYNEQFF.

The genes are TRBV11-2 and TRBJ1-4, with 8 bases lining up with TRBD1. The CDR3 runs to 15 residues. The germline V gene encodes CDR1 SGHAT and CDR2 FQNNGV. With V trimmed by 5 bases and J by 7 bases, 9 bases remained unmatched. DNA of the CDR3: TGTGCCAGCAGCCGAACAGGGGGGGCGCTTGAAAAACTGTTTTTT. This translates into CASSRTGGALEKLFF.

This chain uses TRBV19 with TRBJ2-7, with D hard to call. This CDR3 has 13 residues. V lost 4 bases and J lost 6, with 13 bases in between. Germline assignment: CDR1 LNHDA and CDR2 SQIVND (reference sequence). The CDR3 spells CASSSPGLSEQYF. The CDR3 DNA reads as TGTGCCAGTAGTAGCCCGGGTTTGAGCGAGCAGTACTTC.

The chain has TRBV11-2 and TRBJ1-4, with unresolved D. Germline CDR1 is SGHAT and CDR2 is FQNNGV. V lost 4 bases and J lost 0, with 3 bases in between. This CDR3 is built from 13 residues. The CDR3 nucleotides are TGTGCCAGCAGCTCGGCAACTAATGAAAAACTGTTTTTT. The encoded protein is CASSSATNEKLFF.

This sequence joins TRBV28 and TRBJ2-7; D ambiguous. CDR1 and CDR2 (germline): MDHEN, SYDVKM. The CDR3 contains 12 residues. The germline V and J ends were trimmed by 6 bases and 4 bases, with 10 bases remaining between them. CDR3 region: CASRRTRYEQYF. The CDR3 DNA reads as TGTGCCAGCAGACGGACCCGGTACGAGCAGTACTTC.

The chain recombines TRBV28 with TRBJ1-2; 7 nucleotides line up with TRBD1. The V segment lost 7 bases and the J segment 6 bases; nucleotides outside the gene matches: 8. The germline V gene has CDR1 MDHEN and CDR2 SYDVKM. The CDR3 is 13 residues long. In DNA, the CDR3 is TGTGCCAGCAACAAGACAGGGCGGCATGGCTACACCTTC. Residues: CASNKTGRHGYTF.